A selection of T cell receptor beta chains follows, all from one sample in a study of quantifying T cell responses using KT2 cells. TCRdb recomputed calls from the UMI-ligation and nested PCR reads with MiXCR, one row per CDR3 protein. The repertoire consists of more than 55,000 distinct CDR3 sequences, with around 12% occurring once and the leading ten covering around 9.9%. The source material was PBMCs spiked with cells of the T cell clone KT2. The origin of the receptors is a human donor. Both conserved end residues are part of each CDR3. The D gene is left open where the match is weak. Clone size is shown for a subset of rows, as once, few, many or a class of expanded clone.

V: TRBV6-1; D: .; size: few; J: TRBJ2-7; DNA: TGTGCCAGCAGTGAAGTTAAGGGGGAGGACGAGCAGTACTTC; CDR3: CASSEVKGEDEQYF
V: TRBV7-3; D: .; size: few; J: TRBJ2-5; DNA: TGTGCCAGCAGCTTAACTGGTCGGCGGTCCCAAGAGACCCAGTACTTC; CDR3: CASSLTGRRSQETQYF
V: TRBV2; D: .; size: .; J: TRBJ2-3; DNA: TGTGCCAGCCTCAGCAGCTGGGGGGATACGCAGTATTTT; CDR3: CASLSSWGDTQYF
V: TRBV6-2/TRBV6-3; D: .; size: .; J: TRBJ2-7; DNA: TGTGCCGTACCGACACCTTACTCCTACGAGCAGTACTTC; CDR3: CAVPTPYSYEQYF
V: TRBV14; D: .; size: .; J: TRBJ1-2; DNA: TGTGCCAGCAGCCAAAAGAACAGTGTCTATGGCTACACCTTC; CDR3: CASSQKNSVYGYTF
V: TRBV29-1; D: TRBD1; size: .; J: TRBJ2-1; DNA: TGCAGCGTTGAACCCGAGACAGGGAAAGTCAATGAGCAGTTCTTC; CDR3: CSVEPETGKVNEQFF
V: TRBV6-1; D: .; size: .; J: TRBJ1-5; DNA: TGTGCCAGCAGTGACGTTACTCGAAGAAATCAGCCCCAGCATTTT; CDR3: CASSDVTRRNQPQHF
V: TRBV28; D: TRBD1; size: few; J: TRBJ1-1; DNA: TGTGCCAGCAACCTACTGGACAGGGGGCTGACTTTCTTT; CDR3: CASNLLDRGLTFF
V: TRBV19; D: TRBD1; size: .; J: TRBJ2-7; DNA: TGTGCCAGTAGTATGAGGGGGCGTACCTACGAGCAGTACTTC; CDR3: CASSMRGRTYEQYF
V: TRBV7-9; D: .; size: .; J: TRBJ2-1; DNA: TGTGCCAGCAGCTTAGCCTCGGGACCCTACAATGAGCAGTTCTTC; CDR3: CASSLASGPYNEQFF
V: TRBV5-1; D: TRBD1; size: few; J: TRBJ1-6; DNA: TGCGCCAGCAGCTTGGACCCCGGGACAGGGAGACGTTCACCCCTCCACTTT; CDR3: CASSLDPGTGRRSPLHF
V: TRBV27; D: .; size: many; J: TRBJ2-5; DNA: TGTGCCAGCAGTTTATTTTTTATGAGGGGTACTTTCGAGACCCAGTACTTC; CDR3: CASSLFFMRGTFETQYF
V: TRBV7-9; D: TRBD1; size: .; J: TRBJ1-1; DNA: TGTGCCAGCGGTCTTAGGGGGCCACCTGAAGCTTTCTTT; CDR3: CASGLRGPPEAFF
V: TRBV4-2; D: TRBD1; size: many; J: TRBJ1-1; DNA: TGTGCCAGCAGCGTCGGGACAGGGGACAAGAACACTGAAGCTTTCTTT; CDR3: CASSVGTGDKNTEAFF
V: TRBV4-3; D: .; size: many; J: TRBJ2-7; DNA: TGCGCCAGCAGCCAAGAGGGAGGACGGGGGCCCTACGAGCAGTACTTC; CDR3: CASSQEGGRGPYEQYF
V: TRBV2; D: TRBD2; size: few; J: TRBJ2-7; DNA: TGTGCCAGCAGCCGGCTAGCGGGCTCCTACGAGCAGTACTTC; CDR3: CASSRLAGSYEQYF
V: TRBV14; D: .; size: few; J: TRBJ2-7; DNA: TGTGCCAGCAGCCAAGCGGACGGGGGCGGGCACGAGCAGTACTTC; CDR3: CASSQADGGGHEQYF
V: TRBV6-5; D: .; size: many; J: TRBJ1-6; DNA: TGTGCCAGCAGTTACAGGTTACAGGGTAATTCACCCCTCCACTTT; CDR3: CASSYRLQGNSPLHF
V: TRBV27; D: .; size: .; J: TRBJ1-1; DNA: TGTGCCAGCAGTTATCTGGAACCGTGGGGCACTGAAGCTTTCTTT; CDR3: CASSYLEPWGTEAFF
V: TRBV3-1; D: TRBD1; size: .; J: TRBJ2-5; DNA: TGTGCCAGCAGCAAGCCGGGACAGAAAGAGACCCAGTACTTC; CDR3: CASSKPGQKETQYF
V: TRBV12-3/TRBV12-4; D: .; size: .; J: TRBJ2-7; DNA: TGTGCCAGCAGTTCGCGAGAGGGGCTCTACGAGCAGTACTTC; CDR3: CASSSREGLYEQYF
V: TRBV3-1; D: TRBD1; size: few; J: TRBJ1-2; DNA: TGTGCCAGCAGCCGAGGGACAGGGTATGGCTACACCTTC; CDR3: CASSRGTGYGYTF
V: TRBV3-1; D: .; size: .; J: TRBJ2-5; DNA: TGTGCCAGCAGCCAAGTGGGACGCCAAGAGACCCAGTACTTC; CDR3: CASSQVGRQETQYF
V: TRBV7-8; D: .; size: few; J: TRBJ1-1; DNA: TGTGCCAGCAGCTTATCCTGGTCGGTGGGGAACACTGAAGCTTTCTTT; CDR3: CASSLSWSVGNTEAFF
V: TRBV4-1; D: .; size: .; J: TRBJ2-7; DNA: TGCGCCAGCAGCCAAGAGGCGGGGACCAGCTACGAGCAGTACTTC; CDR3: CASSQEAGTSYEQYF
V: TRBV11-2; D: .; size: few; J: TRBJ1-2; DNA: TGTGCCAGCAGGCACCCCAACGGGGAACTCTATGGCTACACCTTC; CDR3: CASRHPNGELYGYTF
V: TRBV4-1; D: .; size: many; J: TRBJ1-5; DNA: TGCGCCAGCAGCCAACGGACAGCTAGCAATCAGCCCCAGCATTTT; CDR3: CASSQRTASNQPQHF
V: TRBV5-1; D: .; size: .; J: TRBJ2-1; DNA: TGCGCCAGCAGCGATGGGGACGTCTCCTACAATGAGCAGTTCTTC; CDR3: CASSDGDVSYNEQFF
V: TRBV5-4; D: .; size: .; J: TRBJ1-5; DNA: TGTGCCAGCAGCTTAATGGGGGGTGGTCAGCCCCAGCATTTT; CDR3: CASSLMGGGQPQHF
V: TRBV21-1; D: .; size: few; J: TRBJ1-3; DNA: TGTGCCAGCAACCATCTCGGGACCTATTATGGAAACACCATATATTTT; CDR3: CASNHLGTYYGNTIYF
V: TRBV29-1; D: .; size: .; J: TRBJ2-3; DNA: TGCAGCGTTGCCACCGGGACAAGCACAGATACGCAGTATTTT; CDR3: CSVATGTSTDTQYF
V: TRBV13; D: TRBD1; size: .; J: TRBJ2-7; DNA: TGTGCCAGCAGCTTGATGGGGACAGGCTCCTACGAGCAGTACTTC; CDR3: CASSLMGTGSYEQYF
V: TRBV25-1; D: TRBD1; size: many; J: TRBJ2-5; DNA: TGTGCCAGCAGTGCCCGGACAGGTTTCCAAGAGACCCAGTACTTC; CDR3: CASSARTGFQETQYF
V: TRBV9; D: .; size: many; J: TRBJ2-3; DNA: TGTGCCAGCAGCCCAGGGACTACAGATACGCAGTATTTT; CDR3: CASSPGTTDTQYF
V: TRBV7-9; D: TRBD1; size: .; J: TRBJ1-1; DNA: TGTGCCAGCAGCACCCGTACAGGGGTCGGAGGCACTGAAGCTTTCTTT; CDR3: CASSTRTGVGGTEAFF
V: TRBV27; D: .; size: many; J: TRBJ1-1; DNA: TGTGCCAGCAGTTTTAGCATGAACACTGAAGCTTTCTTT; CDR3: CASSFSMNTEAFF
V: TRBV12-3/TRBV12-4; D: TRBD1; size: few; J: TRBJ1-2; DNA: TGTGCCAGCAGTTTTTTATCTGCAGGGGGCGCGGTCTACACCTTC; CDR3: CASSFLSAGGAVYTF
V: TRBV6-5; D: .; size: .; J: TRBJ1-1; DNA: TGTGCCAGCAGTTATGCCAGGAACACTGAAGCTTTCTTT; CDR3: CASSYARNTEAFF
V: TRBV11-1; D: .; size: many; J: TRBJ1-1; DNA: TGTGCCAGCAGCTTTGGGAACACTGAAGCTTTCTTT; CDR3: CASSFGNTEAFF
V: TRBV7-2; D: TRBD1; size: few; J: TRBJ2-5; DNA: TGTGCCAGCAGCTTATTTGGACAGGGGGCGAGGGAGACCCAGTACTTC; CDR3: CASSLFGQGARETQYF
V: TRBV20-1; D: .; size: many; J: TRBJ1-1; DNA: TGCAGTGCTAGTGGGGGGACACACGACATGAACACTGAAGCTTTCTTT; CDR3: CSASGGTHDMNTEAFF
V: TRBV24-1; D: TRBD1; size: many; J: TRBJ2-4; DNA: TGTGCCACCAGTGAGACCCCGGGGACAGGGGGCTTTCGAGGCGCTAAAAACATTCAGTACTTC; CDR3: CATSETPGTGGFRGAKNIQYF
V: TRBV11-2; D: .; size: few; J: TRBJ1-2; DNA: TGTGCCAGCAGCCGAGTGCTGTCCCCTCGCGTTTCCTATGGCTACACCTTC; CDR3: CASSRVLSPRVSYGYTF